This T cell receptor beta chain was identified during a study of T cell responses to AZD1222 COVID-19 vaccine. Study-wide context: Investigators merged groups given second doses at roughly 4 or roughly 12 weeks. Broader study findings: Possibly, clonal diversity was underestimated; donors were largely white British and included more females. Every sample of the repertoires postdated the peak T cell response. Spike-specific TCR depth and breadth grew after two AZD1222 doses.

CDR1 is LNHDA and CDR2 is SQIVND in the germline V gene (reference sequence). CDR3 size: 13 residues. V was clipped by 3 bases and J by 5 bases, with 8 bases between them. TCRdb keeps only in-frame clones here, not all; method: immunoSEQ multiplex PCR. Of 120,000 or so clones detected, roughly 86% appear once; the ten largest clones hold over 9.5%. A word on this clone: Its matching antigen is unknown.

This TCR derives from an adult in good health. This specimen consisted of peripheral blood, obtained on day 0 of AZD1222 vaccination. The chain carries TRBV19 and TRBJ2-1, with D uncertain. The CDR3 nucleotides read TGTGCCAGTAGTATCAGCTTAAACAATGAGCAGTTCTTC. Residues: CASSISLNNEQFF.